The 26 T cell receptor beta chains in this list originate from one sample, sequenced in a study of blood T cell repertoires in COVID-19. Clones were sequenced by immunoSEQ multiplex PCR, and TCRdb holds only the in-frame ones, with some missing. The sample gives approximately 220,000 clones, about 88% of which show up once; 2.9% is in the top ten. Sequencing was carried out using peripheral blood. The receptors derive from a man aged 45 to 65 who had recovered from COVID-19.

V is TRBV5-1 and J is TRBJ1-1, with D perhaps TRBD1 (6 bases). Trimming removed 3 bases from V and 2 bases from J, with 17 bases in between. CDR3 length equals 16 residues. Germline CDR1 and CDR2: SGHRS and YFSETQ. The CDR3 bases are TGCGCCAGCAGCTCGGTTCCAGGGGCCTTTAACACTGAAGCTTTCTTT. Its translation is CASSSVPGAFNTEAFF.

This clone was seen a handful of times. V usage is TRBV11-2 and J usage is TRBJ2-1, with 13 bases matching TRBD2. From germline, CDR1 is SGHAT and CDR2 FQNNGV. The length of the CDR3 is 16 residues. The junction had 7 bases not matched to a gene; V was cut back by 5 bases and J by 6 bases. Written as DNA, the CDR3 is TGTGCCAGCAGCCTCGGACTAGCGGGAGTCCTCAATGAGCAGTTCTTC. Translated: CASSLGLAGVLNEQFF.

V and J are TRBV5-4 and TRBJ2-2; 14 bases line up with TRBD2. This CDR3 is 16 amino acids long. The V gene's germline CDR1 is SGHNT and CDR2 YYREEE (reference sequence). V shed 4 bases and J 5 bases; nucleotides not matched to a gene: 4. The CDR3 sequence is CASSGGTSGRTGELFF. The CDR3, as DNA: TGTGCCAGCAGCGGCGGGACTAGCGGGAGAACCGGGGAGCTGTTTTTT.

This clone is a singleton in its sample. The chain recombines TRBV3-1 (or the pseudogene TRBV3-2) with TRBJ2-1, with TRBD2 matching over 9 bases. Germline V CDR1 and CDR2: LGHDT, YNNKEL (reference sequence). CDR3 length: 17 residues. J gave up 4 bases and V 0 bases, and 7 bases lay outside the gene matches. DNA of the CDR3: TGTGCCAGCAGCCAAGAGAGGGCGGGAGGGGTTTACAATGAGCAGTTCTTC. It translates to CASSQERAGGVYNEQFF.

The rearrangement links TRBV5-6 to TRBJ1-1; D gene unclear. Trimming stripped 0 bases from V and 1 base from J, with 7 bases between. There are 14 residues in the CDR3. Looked up from germline, CDR1 is SGHDT and CDR2 is YYEEEE. The CDR3 here is CASSLVAANTEAFF. The CDR3 DNA reads as TGTGCCAGCAGCTTGGTGGCGGCGAACACTGAAGCTTTCTTT.

The chain carries TRBV30 and TRBJ1-5, with TRBD1 matching 7 bases. The CDR3 sequence is 13 residues long. Germline V CDR1 and CDR2: GTSNPN, SVGIG (reference sequence). J was trimmed by 3 bases and V by 4 bases; bases with no gene match: 3. CDR3 region: CAWTQGPNQPQHF. CDR3 sequence (DNA): TGTGCCTGGACACAGGGGCCCAATCAGCCCCAGCATTTT.

The chain employs TRBV27 and TRBJ1-2, with no clear D. Trimming cost V 3 bases and J 3 bases, with 11 bases left between them. Germline V gene data show CDR1 as MNHEY and CDR2 as SMNVEV (reference sequence). CDR3 length: 14 amino acids. CDR3 sequence reads: CASSFGGRDYGYTF. In nucleotides, the CDR3 is TGTGCCAGCAGTTTTGGCGGGCGCGACTATGGCTACACCTTC.

The V gene is TRBV14, the J gene TRBJ1-4; D is ambiguous. The CDR3 spans 15 residues. Trimming cost V 4 bases and J 3 bases, with 12 bases left between them. The germline gives CDR1 SGHDN, CDR2 FVKESK. Here the CDR3 DNA reads TGTGCCAGCAGCCGGAATACAGCAGCTAATGAAAAACTGTTTTTT. Encoded protein: CASSRNTAANEKLFF.

V and J are TRBV7-9 and TRBJ2-5, with D possibly TRBD2 on 8 matching bases. This CDR3 has 16 residues. The germline V gene encodes CDR1 SEHNR and CDR2 FQNEAQ (reference sequence). V was clipped by 3 bases and J by 4 bases, with 18 bases between them. Here the CDR3 DNA reads TGTGCCAGCAGCTTTTGGTCGGGAGGGGGCGGAGAGACCCAGTACTTC. It translates to CASSFWSGGGGETQYF.

On this clone: This sample also contains other DNA sequences that code for the same CDR3. The J gene is TRBJ2-3, the V gene TRBV27, with a possible D match to TRBD2 (6 bases). The CDR3 length is 13 residues. V was clipped by 0 bases and J by 5 bases, with 6 bases between them. In germline, CDR1 is MNHEY, CDR2 SMNVEV (reference sequence). CDR3 protein: CASSLSAGDTQYF. Written as DNA, the CDR3 is TGTGCCAGCAGTTTATCAGCGGGAGATACGCAGTATTTT.

This chain links TRBV5-1 with TRBJ2-1, with D possibly TRBD2 on 5 matching bases. Between the trimmed V and J ends, which lost 5 bases and 5 bases, there was a span of 8 bases. The CDR3 spans 12 residues. Germline V gene data show CDR1 as SGHRS and CDR2 as YFSETQ. This CDR3 reads CASRWEHNEQFF. CDR3 nucleotides: TGCGCCAGCAGATGGGAGCACAATGAGCAGTTCTTC.

The rearrangement joins TRBV29-1 to TRBJ1-4, with 7 bases lining up with TRBD1. V was pared by 6 bases and J by 4 bases, with 5 bases of the junction left unmatched. The CDR3 has 13 amino acids. Germline loops: CDR1 SQVTM, CDR2 ANQGSEA. CDR3 in amino acids: CSVAGGGNEKLFF. In DNA form, the CDR3 reads TGCAGCGTGGCAGGGGGAGGTAATGAAAAACTGTTTTTT. Full variable domain (outside the CDR3, taken from reference TRBV29-1 and TRBJ1-4): SAVISQKPSRDICQRGTSLTIQCQVDSQVTMMFWYRQQPGQSLTLIATANQGSEATYESGFVIDKFPISRPNLTFSTLTVSNMSPEDSSIYLCSVAGGGNEKLFFGSGTQLSVL.

The chain is built from TRBV19 and TRBJ2-2, with TRBD1 as a possible D gene (5 bases). This CDR3 has 15 residues. The germline V gene has CDR1 LNHDA and CDR2 SQIVND (reference sequence). Trimming removed 8 bases at V and 1 base at J, with 14 bases between. CDR3: CASLSTALNTGELFF. Written as DNA, the CDR3 is TGTGCCAGTCTTTCGACAGCATTGAACACCGGGGAGCTGTTTTTT. The variable domain in full, completed from reference TRBV19 and TRBJ2-2, reads DGGITQSPKYLFRKEGQNVTLSCEQNLNHDAMYWYRQDPGQGLRLIYYSQIVNDFQKGDIAEGYSVSREKKESFPLTVTSAQKNPTAFYLCASLSTALNTGELFFGEGSRLTVL.

This chain connects TRBV18 to TRBJ2-1, with D perhaps matching TRBD2 (6 bases). Germline CDR1 reads KGHSH; CDR2 reads LQKENI. The CDR3 runs to 16 residues. With 3 bases removed from V and 1 base from J, the gap between germline ends came to 13 bases. The CDR3 reads CASSPTTEGSYNEQFF. CDR3 in DNA: TGTGCCAGCTCACCTACAACGGAGGGGTCCTACAATGAGCAGTTCTTC.

The chain is built from TRBV11-2 and TRBJ2-7; 8 nucleotides line up with TRBD1. Unmatched junction bases numbered 7, after V lost 5 bases and J lost 7 bases. Germline V lookup: CDR1 SGHAT, CDR2 FQNNGV. The length of the CDR3 is 13 residues. In nucleotides, the CDR3 is TGTGCCAGCAGCCAAGACTACAGGGGGGAGCAGTACTTC. It is translated as CASSQDYRGEQYF.

The chain couples TRBV18 to TRBJ1-6; a weak D match, TRBD1 (5 bases). The germline CDR1 and CDR2 sequences are KGHSH and LQKENI. V was clipped by 0 bases and J by 7 bases, with 7 bases between them. There are 14 residues in the CDR3. The CDR3 sequence is CASSPPKGNSPLHF. The CDR3 region has the DNA TGTGCCAGCTCACCACCGAAGGGGAATTCACCCCTCCACTTT.

This clone was counted a few times. The rearrangement joins TRBV5-1 to TRBJ1-3; 7 bases align to TRBD1. J was trimmed by 0 bases and V by 0 bases; bases with no gene match: 6. Germline V gene sequence: CDR1 SGHRS, CDR2 YFSETQ. CDR3 length equals 17 residues. The CDR3 DNA sequence: TGCGCCAGCAGCTTGGAGCCACAGGGGAACTCTGGAAACACCATATATTTT. Its protein is CASSLEPQGNSGNTIYF.

V gene TRBV6-1 combines with J gene TRBJ1-2; D gene unclear. V was trimmed by 3 bases and J by 0 bases, leaving 8 bases between them. CDR3 size: 14 residues. Germline CDR1 MNHNS, CDR2 SASEGT. CDR3 DNA: TGTGCCAGCAGTGACGGTATAGCTAACTATGGCTACACCTTC. Protein: CASSDGIANYGYTF.

The chain employs TRBV30 and TRBJ2-2; 11 bases are a match to TRBD2. Germline values: CDR1 GTSNPN, CDR2 SVGIG (reference sequence). The length of the CDR3 is 15 residues. With V trimmed by 4 bases and J by 2 bases, 3 bases remained unmatched. CDR3 nucleotide sequence: TGTGCCTGGAAGGGACTAGCGGCTAACACCGGGGAGCTGTTTTTT. Translated, it gives CAWKGLAANTGELFF.

V and J are TRBV2 and TRBJ1-2; D remains ambiguous. The ends were cut back, 3 bases at V and 4 bases at J, with 9 bases in the middle. The CDR3 extends over 13 amino acids. Germline V CDR1 and CDR2: SNHLY, FYNNEI. The CDR3 loop is CASSDLRVYGYTF. The DNA of the CDR3 is TGTGCCAGCAGTGACCTGAGGGTCTATGGCTACACCTTC.

This chain joins TRBV28 and TRBJ1-1; 10 nucleotides match TRBD1. The CDR3 runs 16 residues. After removal of 6 bases from V and 3 bases from J, the junction contained 10 bases not matched to a gene. Germline loops: CDR1 MDHEN, CDR2 SYDVKM. The CDR3 DNA reads as TGTGCCAGCAGGCCCCCGGGACAGGGGTTGCACACTGAAGCTTTCTTT. As protein: CASRPPGQGLHTEAFF.

This chain connects TRBV4-1 to TRBJ1-2; D is undetermined. This CDR3 contains 15 residues. V lost 0 bases and J 0 bases, leaving 8 bases between the germline ends. The V gene's germline CDR1 is MGHRA and CDR2 YSYEKL. The CDR3 reads CASSQDRSANYGYTF. Here the CDR3 DNA reads TGCGCCAGCAGCCAAGATCGGTCGGCTAACTATGGCTACACCTTC.

The chain couples TRBV30 to TRBJ2-7; 11 bases fit TRBD2. The CDR3 covers 16 residues. In germline, CDR1 is GTSNPN, CDR2 SVGIG (reference sequence). Losses at the gene ends were 4 bases for V and 2 bases for J; bases not matched to a gene: 10. CDR3 amino acids: CAWTPLTSGKPYEQYF. The DNA for the CDR3 is TGTGCCTGGACCCCATTGACTAGCGGGAAACCCTACGAGCAGTACTTC.

This clone was seen a handful of times. The J gene is TRBJ2-2, the V gene TRBV5-1, with 10 bases that match TRBD1. V shed 7 bases and J 6 bases; nucleotides not matched to a gene: 9. The V gene's germline CDR1 is SGHRS and CDR2 YFSETQ. This CDR3 comprises 15 residues. The CDR3 spells CASYGDRGHSGELFF. The CDR3 DNA sequence: TGCGCCAGCTACGGTGACAGGGGGCACTCCGGGGAGCTGTTTTTT.

The V and J genes are TRBV19 and TRBJ1-6; 7 nucleotides match TRBD1. The CDR3 runs to 14 residues. Germline trimming cut 5 bases from V and 8 bases from J; bases unmatched to any gene: 6. CDR1 is LNHDA and CDR2 is SQIVND in the germline V gene (reference sequence). The CDR3 DNA reads TGTGCCAGTAGTGAGTGGACAGGAGATTCACCCCTCCACTTT. It is translated as CASSEWTGDSPLHF.

The V gene is TRBV27, the J gene TRBJ2-7; D may be TRBD1 (5 bases). Trimming left V 5 bases short and J 7 bases short, with 12 bases between. Germline-derived CDR1 and CDR2 are MNHEY and SMNVEV (reference sequence). The CDR3 length is 12 residues. The DNA for the CDR3 is TGTGCCAGCAGTAGCAGGGTTGGGGAGCAGTACTTC. Amino acid sequence: CASSSRVGEQYF.